This TCR beta chain appears in the sequencing data of a study of blood T cell repertoires in COVID-19 (dated by TCRdb to 2018 to 2020). General notes on the study: Collaborator samples came from the United States, Italy and Spain and covered acute and convalescent phases of COVID-19. The repertoires were made available in a free public database intended to serve as a resource for research on the immune response to SARS-CoV-2. The material from the prospective study consisted of cDNA or gDNA derived from T cells, B-cell-depleted T cells, or PBMCs. Subjects who had been exposed to COVID-19, were actively infected with it, or had recovered from it provided the deeply sampled blood TCRbeta repertoires that made up the dataset. Nearly every sample came with metadata listing a de-identified subject ID, COVID-19 status, age in years and sex. Where available, HLA class I and class II types were taken from metadata supplied by the sample provider and were not determined by assay-based typing. Samples came from the ongoing ImmuneRACE study (first 160 participants) plus 1,254 subjects from 6 global collaborators.

At one collaborating source in Seattle, patients were enrolled during active infection and were followed longitudinally through the course of disease. The collaborating institutions used their own protocols to collect whole blood in K2EDTA tubes. For TCRbeta analysis, collaborator samples were shipped as frozen whole blood, as isolated PBMCs, or as DNA extracted from either sample type. The immunoSEQ Assay, a bias-controlled multiplex PCR, was used to amplify TCRbeta CDR3 regions from genomic DNA. For the original study's pipeline: Nucleated cell counts per sample were estimated from amplification of reference gene primers within the assay. To quantify the absolute abundance of each unique TCRbeta CDR3 rearrangement, sequence reads were collapsed and filtered. For each sample, productive Simpson clonality was calculated as the square root of Simpson's diversity index over productive rearrangements. TCRdb provides this immuneACCESS table in a form limited to in-frame rearrangements. Some clones are lacking; in checked studies, under half of them reflect an unresolved V gene, and why the rest are absent is not known. The V and J calls and clone size were taken over from that table, and D and trimming were inferred from the DNA. Counted in this sample were some 130,000 clones; around 86% of them appeared once. The ten largest clones take up over 9.5% of the sample.

In the case of this clone: The clone's antigen remains unknown. Nothing much larger sits one base from this clone, and base qualities are not available.

Study-wide conclusions, independent of this receptor: The quantity of clinical and demographic metadata differed by source and by participant and was supplied without curation.

Specimen: peripheral blood. The sequence derives from a woman in her seventies with COVID-19, enrolled during active disease.

The DNA sequence is as follows: TGTGCCAGCAAATCAGGGGGCTTTTATGGCTACACCTTC. It translates as CASKSGGFYGYTF. The V and J segments used are TRBV2 and TRBJ1-2, and TRBD1 matches 8 of the central bases. V has 7 bases trimmed and J has 5 bases trimmed; junction bases matching no gene number 6. Via the germline V gene, CDR1 is SNHLY and CDR2 FYNNEI. From the cysteine up to the phenylalanine, the CDR3 has a length of 13 residues. Only the CDR3 part of the read is kept: 39 bases, read in frame from the first base.